The rows below give T cell receptor beta chains drawn from one sample of a study of blood T cell repertoires in COVID-19. TCRdb's copy holds only in-frame clones and misses some; the assay was immunoSEQ multiplex PCR. The sample has some 180,000 clones; 82% are singletons. Material for sequencing was peripheral blood. The receptor source for this set is a woman aged 60-75 years with COVID-19, enrolled during active disease. The CDR3 runs from the conserved cysteine through the conserved F or W. Fields, in order: CDR3 DNA, CDR3 protein, clone size, D gene, J gene, V gene, CDR3 length. The D gene is left open where the match is weak. Clone size is stated in some rows and not others, as once, few, many or a class when expanded.

CDR3 DNA: TGTGCCAGCAGCGTAGGGGGGGTTGGGAATTCACCCCTCCACTTT
CDR3 protein: CASSVGGVGNSPLHF
clone size: once
D gene: -
J gene: TRBJ1-6
V gene: TRBV9
CDR3 length: 15

CDR3 DNA: TGTGCCAGTCGTAGCGACGACACCCCTTCCGGCAAAAACATTCAGTACTTC
CDR3 protein: CASRSDDTPSGKNIQYF
clone size: -
D gene: -
J gene: TRBJ2-4
V gene: TRBV19
CDR3 length: 17

CDR3 DNA: TGTGCCAGCAGCTTAGGTCGGACAGGCCAATTTAACTATGGCTACACCTTC
CDR3 protein: CASSLGRTGQFNYGYTF
clone size: -
D gene: TRBD1
J gene: TRBJ1-2
V gene: TRBV7-9
CDR3 length: 17

CDR3 DNA: TGTGCCAGCAGCCGCCTAGCGGGAGTTTTAAATGAGCAGTTCTTC
CDR3 protein: CASSRLAGVLNEQFF
clone size: -
D gene: TRBD2
J gene: TRBJ2-1
V gene: TRBV7-2
CDR3 length: 15

CDR3 DNA: TGTGCTAGCAGCCCCACAGGGGTCAGTACGCAGTATTTT
CDR3 protein: CASSPTGVSTQYF
clone size: -
D gene: TRBD1
J gene: TRBJ2-3
V gene: TRBV7-7
CDR3 length: 13

CDR3 DNA: TGCGCCAGCAGCTTTCCCCTAGGGACTAGCGGGAACTACAATGAGCAGTTCTTC
CDR3 protein: CASSFPLGTSGNYNEQFF
clone size: -
D gene: TRBD2
J gene: TRBJ2-1
V gene: TRBV5-1
CDR3 length: 18

CDR3 DNA: TGTGCCAGCGGGAGAGGGGCAGGGGGCAATCAGCCCCAGCATTTT
CDR3 protein: CASGRGAGGNQPQHF
clone size: few
D gene: -
J gene: TRBJ1-5
V gene: TRBV6-5
CDR3 length: 15

CDR3 DNA: TGTGCCAGCAGCGACATAACAGGAGGGGCTAATTCACCCCTCCACTTT
CDR3 protein: CASSDITGGANSPLHF
clone size: once
D gene: -
J gene: TRBJ1-6
V gene: TRBV5-4
CDR3 length: 16

CDR3 DNA: TGTGCCAGCAGCTTAGTTACGTCAGGGGGCGATGGCTACACCTTC
CDR3 protein: CASSLVTSGGDGYTF
clone size: -
D gene: TRBD1
J gene: TRBJ1-2
V gene: TRBV7-8
CDR3 length: 15

CDR3 DNA: TGTGCCAGCAGCCTAGCCTATGACAGGGTTAAGTTTCAGCCCCAGCATTTT
CDR3 protein: CASSLAYDRVKFQPQHF
clone size: -
D gene: TRBD1
J gene: TRBJ1-5
V gene: TRBV7-8
CDR3 length: 17

CDR3 DNA: TGTGCCAGTAGTAAACCGGGACTAGCGGGGCCCGAGAGAGAGACCCAGTACTTC
CDR3 protein: CASSKPGLAGPERETQYF
clone size: -
D gene: TRBD2
J gene: TRBJ2-5
V gene: TRBV19
CDR3 length: 18

CDR3 DNA: TGCGCCAGCAGCTTCGGGACAGTGAACACTGAAGCTTTCTTT
CDR3 protein: CASSFGTVNTEAFF
clone size: -
D gene: TRBD1
J gene: TRBJ1-1
V gene: TRBV5-1
CDR3 length: 14

CDR3 DNA: TGTGCCAGCAGCTATCCCGGGACTAGCGGGGATACGCAGTATTTT
CDR3 protein: CASSYPGTSGDTQYF
clone size: -
D gene: TRBD2
J gene: TRBJ2-3
V gene: TRBV5-8
CDR3 length: 15

CDR3 DNA: TGTGCCAGCAGCCAAGATCCTCAGGGGGCTACATATGGCTACACCTTC
CDR3 protein: CASSQDPQGATYGYTF
clone size: -
D gene: TRBD1
J gene: TRBJ1-2
V gene: TRBV4-2
CDR3 length: 16

CDR3 DNA: TGTGCCAGCAGTTTTTCGGCAGGGCGCCGACCTGAAGCTTTCTTT
CDR3 protein: CASSFSAGRRPEAFF
clone size: -
D gene: -
J gene: TRBJ1-1
V gene: TRBV27
CDR3 length: 15

CDR3 DNA: TGTGCCAGTCTTGGGCCAGGATCTAACTATGGCTACACCTTC
CDR3 protein: CASLGPGSNYGYTF
clone size: -
D gene: -
J gene: TRBJ1-2
V gene: TRBV7-2
CDR3 length: 14

CDR3 DNA: TGTGCCAGCAGGATACAGGGTAATTCCTTTCGTGGCTACACCTTC
CDR3 protein: CASRIQGNSFRGYTF
clone size: -
D gene: -
J gene: TRBJ1-2
V gene: TRBV28
CDR3 length: 15

CDR3 DNA: TGTGCCAGCAGGGACAGGACCTCCTATAATTCACCCCTCCACTTT
CDR3 protein: CASRDRTSYNSPLHF
clone size: -
D gene: TRBD1
J gene: TRBJ1-6
V gene: TRBV6-5
CDR3 length: 15

CDR3 DNA: TGCGCCAGCAGCTTGGGAGGGACTTCGGCCGAGCAGTACTTC
CDR3 protein: CASSLGGTSAEQYF
clone size: -
D gene: -
J gene: TRBJ2-7
V gene: TRBV5-1
CDR3 length: 14

CDR3 DNA: TGCGCCAGCCGGTCCCGGCGCCCGGGATCCGGGGAGCTGTTTTTT
CDR3 protein: CASRSRRPGSGELFF
clone size: -
D gene: -
J gene: TRBJ2-2
V gene: TRBV5-1
CDR3 length: 15

CDR3 DNA: TGTGCCAGCAGCCAACGGTCGCGACTAGCGGGAAACACCGGGGAGCTGTTTTTT
CDR3 protein: CASSQRSRLAGNTGELFF
clone size: -
D gene: TRBD2
J gene: TRBJ2-2
V gene: TRBV7-2
CDR3 length: 18

CDR3 DNA: TGCGCCAGCAGCTTAGGTAGAGCCAGGGAAGCTGGAAACACCATATATTTT
CDR3 protein: CASSLGRAREAGNTIYF
clone size: -
D gene: -
J gene: TRBJ1-3
V gene: TRBV5-1
CDR3 length: 17

CDR3 DNA: TGTGCCAGCAACTTCCGAGGCGGGAGGGCCGAAGAGCAGTACTTC
CDR3 protein: CASNFRGGRAEEQYF
clone size: -
D gene: TRBD2
J gene: TRBJ2-7
V gene: TRBV28
CDR3 length: 15

CDR3 DNA: TGCGCCAGCAGCGTGACCAGGGGGACCTATGGCTACACCTTC
CDR3 protein: CASSVTRGTYGYTF
clone size: -
D gene: TRBD1
J gene: TRBJ1-2
V gene: TRBV5-1
CDR3 length: 14

CDR3 DNA: TGTGCCAGCAGCTCGACAGGGGTCACTGAAGCTTTCTTT
CDR3 protein: CASSSTGVTEAFF
clone size: few
D gene: TRBD1
J gene: TRBJ1-1
V gene: TRBV11-2
CDR3 length: 13

CDR3 DNA: TGTGCCAGCAGCTCCCCGAGGGGACTAGCGACAGATACGCAGTATTTT
CDR3 protein: CASSSPRGLATDTQYF
clone size: -
D gene: TRBD2
J gene: TRBJ2-3
V gene: TRBV7-9
CDR3 length: 16

CDR3 DNA: TGTGCCAGCCGGACAGCGGGGGGACTCCAAGAGACCCAGTACTTC
CDR3 protein: CASRTAGGLQETQYF
clone size: -
D gene: TRBD2
J gene: TRBJ2-5
V gene: TRBV27
CDR3 length: 15

CDR3 DNA: TGTGCCAGCAGCCGCAGATACAGGAATGAAAAACTGTTTTTT
CDR3 protein: CASSRRYRNEKLFF
clone size: -
D gene: -
J gene: TRBJ1-4
V gene: TRBV6-5
CDR3 length: 14

CDR3 DNA: TGTGCCAGCAGTGATTACAGGGGGAACACTGAAGCTTTCTTT
CDR3 protein: CASSDYRGNTEAFF
clone size: -
D gene: TRBD1
J gene: TRBJ1-1
V gene: TRBV6-1
CDR3 length: 14

CDR3 DNA: TGTGCCAGCAGCTCGGGACTAGCGGGAGGTGCCGGGGAGCTGTTTTTT
CDR3 protein: CASSSGLAGGAGELFF
clone size: -
D gene: TRBD2
J gene: TRBJ2-2
V gene: TRBV7-8
CDR3 length: 16

CDR3 DNA: TGTGCCAGCAGTTACGGGCCAGTGGCGAACTATGGCTACACCTTC
CDR3 protein: CASSYGPVANYGYTF
clone size: once
D gene: -
J gene: TRBJ1-2
V gene: TRBV6-2/TRBV6-3
CDR3 length: 15

CDR3 DNA: TGTGCCACCAGCAGCATAGCTACCTACAATGAGCAGTTCTTC
CDR3 protein: CATSSIATYNEQFF
clone size: few
D gene: -
J gene: TRBJ2-1
V gene: TRBV15
CDR3 length: 14

CDR3 DNA: TGTGCCAGCAGCTGGGGGACAGTCTTAAACACTGAAGCTTTCTTT
CDR3 protein: CASSWGTVLNTEAFF
clone size: -
D gene: TRBD1
J gene: TRBJ1-1
V gene: TRBV5-5
CDR3 length: 15

CDR3 DNA: TGTGCCAGCAGTAGGGAAAGGGGCGGAAACACCATATATTTT
CDR3 protein: CASSRERGGNTIYF
clone size: few
D gene: -
J gene: TRBJ1-3
V gene: TRBV6-5
CDR3 length: 14

CDR3 DNA: TGTGCCAGCAGCTTGGCACACGCTAGCGCGTCGAACACCGGGGAGCTGTTTTTT
CDR3 protein: CASSLAHASASNTGELFF
clone size: few
D gene: -
J gene: TRBJ2-2
V gene: TRBV5-6
CDR3 length: 18

CDR3 DNA: TGTGCCAGCAGCCCCGGACAGGGGGCCATTGGTACTGAAGCTTTCTTT
CDR3 protein: CASSPGQGAIGTEAFF
clone size: -
D gene: TRBD1
J gene: TRBJ1-1
V gene: TRBV3-1/TRBV3-2
CDR3 length: 16

CDR3 DNA: TGTGCCATCAGTGCTCGCTCCTACGAGCAGTACTTC
CDR3 protein: CAISARSYEQYF
clone size: -
D gene: -
J gene: TRBJ2-7
V gene: TRBV10-3
CDR3 length: 12

CDR3 DNA: TGTGCCAGCAGAGAAACTAGCGGGGGGGATATGGAGACCCAGTACTTC
CDR3 protein: CASRETSGGDMETQYF
clone size: -
D gene: TRBD2
J gene: TRBJ2-5
V gene: TRBV3-1/TRBV3-2
CDR3 length: 16

CDR3 DNA: TGTGCCAGCAGCGCGGGGGGAGCGGGAGCCTACGAGCAGTACTTC
CDR3 protein: CASSAGGAGAYEQYF
clone size: -
D gene: TRBD2
J gene: TRBJ2-7
V gene: TRBV9
CDR3 length: 15

CDR3 DNA: TGTGCCAGCAGCTCCCCCGGGGGGGGGCTGCACAATCAGCCCCAGCATTTT
CDR3 protein: CASSSPGGGLHNQPQHF
clone size: -
D gene: -
J gene: TRBJ1-5
V gene: TRBV28
CDR3 length: 17

CDR3 DNA: TGTGCCAGCAGCTCCTTAGGACAGGGATGGGGTGAAGCTTTCTTT
CDR3 protein: CASSSLGQGWGEAFF
clone size: -
D gene: TRBD1
J gene: TRBJ1-1
V gene: TRBV7-2
CDR3 length: 15

CDR3 DNA: TGTGCCAGCAGCAAGGAACAGATTTTTACCTACAATGAGCAGTTCTTC
CDR3 protein: CASSKEQIFTYNEQFF
clone size: -
D gene: -
J gene: TRBJ2-1
V gene: TRBV7-6
CDR3 length: 16

CDR3 DNA: TGTGCCAGCAGCGTAGGCCCGGACAATTGGGCAGAGGACACTGAAGCTTTCTTT
CDR3 protein: CASSVGPDNWAEDTEAFF
clone size: once
D gene: -
J gene: TRBJ1-1
V gene: TRBV9
CDR3 length: 18

CDR3 DNA: TGTGCCAGCTCACCGCAGACAGGGGGCGGAGGCTACACCTTC
CDR3 protein: CASSPQTGGGGYTF
clone size: -
D gene: TRBD1
J gene: TRBJ1-2
V gene: TRBV18
CDR3 length: 14

CDR3 DNA: TGTGCCAGCAGCTTTAAAGCCGGGGGACTAGCGGACCAAGAGACCCAGTACTTC
CDR3 protein: CASSFKAGGLADQETQYF
clone size: -
D gene: TRBD2
J gene: TRBJ2-5
V gene: TRBV5-4
CDR3 length: 18

CDR3 DNA: TGTGCCAGCAGCTTAGTAACTGGTCACACCGGGGAGCTGTTTTTT
CDR3 protein: CASSLVTGHTGELFF
clone size: once
D gene: -
J gene: TRBJ2-2
V gene: TRBV7-2
CDR3 length: 15